The 15 T cell receptor beta chains reported below all come from one sample, sequenced in a study of blood T cell repertoires in COVID-19. Assay used: immunoSEQ multiplex PCR; TCRdb lists only in-frame clones, some missing. The repertoire holds approximately 200,000 clones, 85% seen once, with approximately 19% in the top ten. Sequenced: PBMCs or T cells enriched from blood (not recorded which). The receptors shown here come from a middle-aged man who had recovered from COVID-19.

The V gene is TRBV7-9, the J gene TRBJ1-5; 7 bases match TRBD1. Germline V CDR1 and CDR2: SEHNR, FQNEAQ (reference sequence). This CDR3 has 14 amino acids. V gave up 4 bases and J gave up 7 bases; unmatched junction bases: 7. The CDR3 protein is CASSSDRAFQPQHF. In nucleotides, the CDR3 is TGTGCCAGCAGCTCCGACAGGGCATTCCAGCCCCAGCATTTT.

This clone has more than one count but fewer than ten. The V call is TRBV7-2, the J call TRBJ2-3; 9 bases fit TRBD1. This CDR3 is built from 16 residues. With 3 bases clipped from V and 3 bases from J, the junction kept 7 bases outside the gene matches. The germline gives CDR1 SGHTA, CDR2 FQGNSA. The CDR3 sequence is CASSFNRGRTTDTQYF. CDR3 coding DNA: TGTGCCAGCAGCTTTAACAGGGGGCGGACGACAGATACGCAGTATTTT.

The J gene is TRBJ2-1, the V gene TRBV12-5; 9 bases line up with TRBD1. V lost 7 bases, J lost 7 bases, and 8 bases stayed unmatched. There are 14 residues in the CDR3. In germline, CDR1 is LGHNT, CDR2 FRNRAP. The CDR3 DNA sequence: TGTGCTAGTGCCACGAGCGGGACAGGGAATGAGCAGTTCTTC. Translating gives CASATSGTGNEQFF.

The rearrangement links TRBV6-5 to TRBJ2-3, with 8 nucleotides matching TRBD2. From germline, CDR1 is MNHEY and CDR2 SVGAGI. The V gene end was trimmed by 6 bases and the J gene end by 6 bases; junction bases not matched to a gene: 8. CDR3 length: 14 residues. The CDR3 sequence is CASRQSGGPDTQYF. The DNA of the CDR3 is TGTGCCAGCAGACAGTCGGGGGGGCCCGATACGCAGTATTTT.

The chain couples TRBV18 to TRBJ2-6; TRBD1 agrees at 9 bases. Germline CDR1 is KGHSH and CDR2 is LQKENI. The J segment lost 3 bases and the V segment lost 3 bases, leaving 9 bases of the junction unmatched. This CDR3 spans 18 amino acids. CDR3 in amino acids: CASSPNRQGVVGANVLTF. The DNA of the CDR3 is TGTGCCAGCTCACCGAATCGACAGGGGGTAGTTGGGGCCAACGTCCTGACTTTC. The complete variable domain, with remaining parts taken from reference TRBV18 and TRBJ2-6, reads NAGVMQNPRHLVRRRGQEARLRCSPMKGHSHVYWYRQLPEEGLKFMVYLQKENIIDESGMPKERFSAEFPKEGPSILRIQQVVRGDSAAYFCASSPNRQGVVGANVLTFGAGSRLTVL.

This chain uses TRBV5-6 with TRBJ2-4, with a weak D call TRBD2 (6 bases). Deletions cut 1 base from V and 0 bases from J, with 11 bases between. The germline gives CDR1 SGHDT, CDR2 YYEEEE. This CDR3 is 16 amino acids long. The CDR3, as DNA: TGTGCCAGCAGCTTGTTGGAGGGACTAGCCAAAAACATTCAGTACTTC. This codes for CASSLLEGLAKNIQYF.

The chain uses TRBV28 and TRBJ2-7, with D perhaps matching TRBD2 (5 bases). The CDR3 sequence is 14 residues long. Germline values: CDR1 MDHEN, CDR2 SYDVKM. V dropped 6 bases and J dropped 5 bases, with 17 bases sitting between them. CDR3 residues: CASRKGRRVHEQYF. As DNA, the CDR3 is TGTGCCAGCAGAAAGGGTCGGCGGGTCCACGAGCAGTACTTC.

The rearrangement joins TRBV11-3 to TRBJ1-2; the D is unclear. The CDR3 sequence is 14 residues long. V shed 5 bases and J shed 0 bases, with 10 bases lying between them. CDR1 and CDR2 from the germline V gene are SGHNT and YENEEA. CDR3 nucleotide sequence: TGTGCCAGCAGCCCAAACCAGGCTAACTATGGCTACACCTTC. It translates to CASSPNQANYGYTF.

This chain joins TRBV5-6 and TRBJ2-2; TRBD1 agrees at 9 bases. The germline gives CDR1 SGHDT, CDR2 YYEEEE. CDR3 length: 15 residues. Trimming removed 2 bases from V and 4 bases from J; junction bases left unmatched: 3. CDR3 amino acids: CASSFRDRATGELFF. For the CDR3, the DNA is TGTGCCAGCAGCTTCCGGGACAGGGCCACCGGGGAGCTGTTTTTT. Together with reference TRBV5-6 and TRBJ2-2, the CDR3 gives the full variable domain: DAGVTQSPTHLIKTRGQQVTLRCSPKSGHDTVSWYQQALGQGPQFIFQYYEEEERQRGNFPDRFSGHQFPNYSSELNVNALLLGDSALYLCASSFRDRATGELFFGEGSRLTVL.

With respect to this clone: A single base separates this from a much larger clone, so it may be a read error. The same CDR3 can be traced to other DNA sequences in this sample. V is TRBV12-3 or TRBV12-4 and J is TRBJ2-3; D may be TRBD2 (6 bases). The ends were cut back, 6 bases at V and 5 bases at J, with 9 bases in the middle. The CDR3 runs 12 residues. CDR3 in amino acids: CASSRGGDTQYF. The CDR3, as DNA: TGTGCCAGCAGCCGGGGAGGAGATACGCAGTATTTT.

This rearrangement joins TRBV28 to TRBJ1-5, with D maybe TRBD1 (5 bases). CDR3 size: 14 residues. The germline V gene has CDR1 MDHEN and CDR2 SYDVKM. V lost 5 bases and J 6 bases, leaving 14 bases between the germline ends. In DNA form, the CDR3 reads TGTGCCAGCAGTGCCGACAGTATCGGTCAGCCCCAGCATTTT. Its translation is CASSADSIGQPQHF.

This sequence joins TRBV27 and TRBJ1-5; 9 bases align to TRBD1. The CDR3 runs 13 residues. V dropped 10 bases and J dropped 7; count of bases not matched to a gene: 8. Looked up from germline, CDR1 is MNHEY and CDR2 is SMNVEV (reference sequence). The DNA of the CDR3 is TGTGCCACCGAGGGACAGGGTGGCCAGCCCCAGCATTTT. This gives the protein CATEGQGGQPQHF.

This clone was detected only a few times. The chain uses TRBV30 and TRBJ1-5; weak D call: TRBD1 (6 bases). Between the trimmed V and J ends, which lost 7 bases and 2 bases, there was a span of 12 bases. Germline lookup yields CDR1 GTSNPN and CDR2 SVGIG (reference sequence). The CDR3 has 13 amino acids. The DNA for the CDR3 is TGTGCCTCGAAGGACAGTGGCAATCAGCCCCAGCATTTT. Its protein is CASKDSGNQPQHF. Drawing the rest from reference TRBV30 and TRBJ1-5, the complete variable domain is SQTIHQWPATLVQPVGSPLSLECTVEGTSNPNLYWYRQAAGRGLQLLFYSVGIGQISSEVPQNLSASRPQDRQFILSSKKLLLSDSGFYLCASKDSGNQPQHFGDGTRLSIL.

This clone was seen more than once but under ten times. V gene TRBV7-9 combines with J gene TRBJ1-2; TRBD1 aligns across 7 bases. CDR1 SEHNR and CDR2 FQNEAQ come from the germline V gene (reference sequence). V lost 5 bases to trimming and J lost 3 bases; unmatched junction nucleotides: 6. The CDR3 sequence is 14 residues long. This CDR3 is CASSTMGQHYGYTF. For the CDR3, the DNA is TGTGCCAGCAGCACCATGGGACAGCACTATGGCTACACCTTC.

This clone occurred a few times. The chain couples TRBV18 to TRBJ1-2, with 8 bases aligning to TRBD1. The germline gives CDR1 KGHSH, CDR2 LQKENI. V was pared by 4 bases and J by 4 bases, with 14 bases of the junction left unmatched. The CDR3 is 17 amino acids. CDR3 DNA sequence: TGTGCCAGCTCACACACGAGCGACAGGGGAGGAGGCTATGGCTACACCTTC. This codes for CASSHTSDRGGGYGYTF.